This is a list of T cell receptor beta chains from one sample in a study of cytomegalovirus exposure and HLA in healthy donors. Only in-frame clones appear in the TCRdb table, and some are missing; sequencing was by immunoSEQ multiplex PCR. This sample yields roughly 130,000 clones, of which 65% to 85% are seen a single time; just under 1% belongs to the top ten. The source material was PBMCs. These receptors all stem from a man aged 18 to 30 in good health and CMV-seronegative. The CDR3 runs from the conserved cysteine through the conserved F or W. The order of the fields is clone size, J gene, D gene, V gene, CDR3 protein, CDR3 DNA. The D gene is left open where the match is weak. Clone size is not always given. Where it is, it says once, few, many or a class for expanded clones.

clone size: .
J gene: TRBJ1-1
D gene: .
V gene: TRBV6-6
CDR3 protein: CASSYGGSMNTEAFF
CDR3 DNA: TGTGCCAGCAGTTACGGGGGCAGCATGAACACTGAAGCTTTCTTT

clone size: .
J gene: TRBJ1-1
D gene: .
V gene: TRBV18
CDR3 protein: CASSLTQNTEAFF
CDR3 DNA: TGTGCCAGCTCACTCACACAGAACACTGAAGCTTTCTTT

clone size: .
J gene: TRBJ1-2
D gene: .
V gene: TRBV7-9
CDR3 protein: CASSLAGTPFNYGYTF
CDR3 DNA: TGTGCCAGCAGCTTAGCTGGGACACCTTTTAACTATGGCTACACCTTC

clone size: .
J gene: TRBJ2-1
D gene: .
V gene: TRBV2
CDR3 protein: CASSERYNEQFF
CDR3 DNA: TGTGCCAGCAGTGAACGGTACAATGAGCAGTTCTTC

clone size: few
J gene: TRBJ1-5
D gene: .
V gene: TRBV7-9
CDR3 protein: CASSGGGQPQHF
CDR3 DNA: TGTGCCAGCAGCGGCGGGGGTCAGCCCCAGCATTTT

clone size: .
J gene: TRBJ2-7
D gene: .
V gene: TRBV7-8
CDR3 protein: CASSPGGFSYEQYF
CDR3 DNA: TGTGCCAGCAGCCCGGGGGGCTTTTCCTACGAGCAGTACTTC

clone size: once
J gene: TRBJ2-3
D gene: .
V gene: TRBV29-1
CDR3 protein: CSVGVATDTQYF
CDR3 DNA: TGCAGTGTAGGGGTCGCCACAGATACGCAGTATTTT

clone size: .
J gene: TRBJ1-2
D gene: .
V gene: TRBV5-6
CDR3 protein: CASSFGQGNYGYTF
CDR3 DNA: TGTGCCAGCAGTTTCGGTCAGGGCAACTATGGCTACACCTTC

clone size: .
J gene: TRBJ1-3
D gene: .
V gene: TRBV6-5
CDR3 protein: CASSSLTGNTIYF
CDR3 DNA: TGTGCCAGCAGTTCCCTAACTGGAAACACCATATATTTT

clone size: .
J gene: TRBJ1-5
D gene: TRBD1
V gene: TRBV4-3
CDR3 protein: CASSQARTGGNQPQHF
CDR3 DNA: TGCGCCAGCAGCCAGGCACGGACAGGGGGAAATCAGCCCCAGCATTTT

clone size: .
J gene: TRBJ1-6
D gene: .
V gene: TRBV30
CDR3 protein: CAWSPYSNNSPLHF
CDR3 DNA: TGTGCCTGGAGTCCCTACAGTAATAATTCACCCCTCCACTTT

clone size: .
J gene: TRBJ2-3
D gene: TRBD2
V gene: TRBV27
CDR3 protein: CASSLFGGGGPSTDTQYF
CDR3 DNA: TGTGCCAGCAGTTTATTCGGTGGCGGGGGGCCTAGCACAGATACGCAGTATTTT

clone size: .
J gene: TRBJ1-1
D gene: TRBD1
V gene: TRBV4-3
CDR3 protein: CASSPGGGNTEAFF
CDR3 DNA: TGCGCCAGCAGCCCAGGAGGGGGCAACACTGAAGCTTTCTTT

clone size: .
J gene: TRBJ1-5
D gene: .
V gene: TRBV4-3
CDR3 protein: CASSQDRRGAGSQPQHF
CDR3 DNA: TGCGCCAGCAGCCAAGATAGGAGAGGGGCCGGGAGTCAGCCCCAGCATTTT

clone size: .
J gene: TRBJ2-1
D gene: .
V gene: TRBV2
CDR3 protein: CASRDHRTSYNEQFF
CDR3 DNA: TGTGCCAGCAGGGATCACAGGACCTCCTACAATGAGCAGTTCTTC

clone size: .
J gene: TRBJ2-2
D gene: TRBD2
V gene: TRBV19
CDR3 protein: CASWTSENTGELFF
CDR3 DNA: TGTGCCAGTTGGACTAGCGAGAACACCGGGGAGCTGTTTTTT

clone size: .
J gene: TRBJ1-3
D gene: .
V gene: TRBV5-1
CDR3 protein: CASSLGARAGNTIYF
CDR3 DNA: TGCGCCAGCAGCTTGGGGGCCAGGGCTGGAAACACCATATATTTT

clone size: .
J gene: TRBJ2-2
D gene: TRBD1
V gene: TRBV6-4
CDR3 protein: CASSDSQGLTGELFF
CDR3 DNA: TGTGCCAGCAGTGACTCACAGGGGTTAACCGGGGAGCTGTTTTTT

clone size: few
J gene: TRBJ1-2
D gene: .
V gene: TRBV19
CDR3 protein: CASSINTAYGYTF
CDR3 DNA: TGTGCCAGTAGTATAAACACAGCCTATGGCTACACCTTC

clone size: .
J gene: TRBJ1-6
D gene: .
V gene: TRBV21-1
CDR3 protein: CASSIGQPWCSPLHF
CDR3 DNA: TGTGCCAGCAGCATAGGACAGCCTTGGTGTTCACCCCTCCACTTT

clone size: .
J gene: TRBJ2-1
D gene: .
V gene: TRBV29-1
CDR3 protein: CSVESIQSSYNEQFF
CDR3 DNA: TGCAGCGTTGAGTCGATACAGAGCTCCTACAATGAGCAGTTCTTC

clone size: .
J gene: TRBJ2-2
D gene: TRBD1
V gene: TRBV5-4
CDR3 protein: CASSLGDSSNTGELFF
CDR3 DNA: TGTGCCAGCAGCTTGGGGGACAGCTCGAACACCGGGGAGCTGTTTTTT

clone size: .
J gene: TRBJ2-1
D gene: .
V gene: TRBV7-2
CDR3 protein: CASSTYGEYNEQFF
CDR3 DNA: TGTGCCAGCAGCACATACGGGGAGTACAATGAGCAGTTCTTC

clone size: .
J gene: TRBJ2-1
D gene: TRBD1
V gene: TRBV19
CDR3 protein: CATRQGHDGRPYNEQFF
CDR3 DNA: TGTGCCACAAGACAGGGACATGACGGACGGCCCTACAATGAGCAGTTCTTC

clone size: .
J gene: TRBJ2-2
D gene: .
V gene: TRBV5-1
CDR3 protein: CASSFQSTGELFF
CDR3 DNA: TGCGCCAGCAGCTTTCAGTCTACCGGGGAGCTGTTTTTT

clone size: .
J gene: TRBJ2-5
D gene: TRBD2
V gene: TRBV5-8
CDR3 protein: CASSPGLAGLETQYF
CDR3 DNA: TGTGCCAGCAGCCCAGGACTAGCGGGTTTAGAGACCCAGTACTTC

clone size: .
J gene: TRBJ2-5
D gene: .
V gene: TRBV5-1
CDR3 protein: CASSLVGGYRETQYF
CDR3 DNA: TGCGCCAGCAGCTTGGTTGGGGGGTATCGTGAGACCCAGTACTTC

clone size: few
J gene: TRBJ2-7
D gene: TRBD1
V gene: TRBV7-9
CDR3 protein: CASSSLPRDRAYEQYF
CDR3 DNA: TGTGCCAGCAGCTCGCTACCCCGGGACAGGGCCTACGAGCAGTACTTC

clone size: .
J gene: TRBJ2-5
D gene: .
V gene: TRBV5-4
CDR3 protein: CASNNFVGREETQYF
CDR3 DNA: TGTGCCAGCAACAACTTCGTGGGGCGCGAAGAGACCCAGTACTTC

clone size: .
J gene: TRBJ2-1
D gene: .
V gene: TRBV7-6
CDR3 protein: CASSRYREEQFF
CDR3 DNA: TGTGCCAGCAGCCGATACAGGGAGGAGCAGTTCTTC

clone size: few
J gene: TRBJ1-5
D gene: .
V gene: TRBV11-2
CDR3 protein: CASSLAGKQNQPQHF
CDR3 DNA: TGTGCCAGCAGCTTAGCCGGGAAGCAAAATCAGCCCCAGCATTTT

clone size: .
J gene: TRBJ1-1
D gene: TRBD1
V gene: TRBV7-2
CDR3 protein: CASIDRDGRPEAFF
CDR3 DNA: TGTGCCAGCATCGACAGGGACGGCCGTCCTGAAGCTTTCTTT

clone size: once
J gene: TRBJ2-2
D gene: .
V gene: TRBV9
CDR3 protein: CASSVGTLGSGELFF
CDR3 DNA: TGTGCCAGCAGCGTTGGAACTCTGGGGAGCGGGGAGCTGTTTTTT

clone size: .
J gene: TRBJ1-1
D gene: .
V gene: TRBV6-5
CDR3 protein: CASSSLAKPTEAFF
CDR3 DNA: TGTGCCAGCAGCAGCTTAGCCAAGCCCACTGAAGCTTTCTTT

clone size: .
J gene: TRBJ2-2
D gene: TRBD1
V gene: TRBV9
CDR3 protein: CASSPGGQGPTGELFF
CDR3 DNA: TGTGCCAGCAGCCCAGGGGGACAGGGGCCCACCGGGGAGCTGTTTTTT

clone size: .
J gene: TRBJ1-3
D gene: .
V gene: TRBV19
CDR3 protein: CASTIRGQAGNTIYF
CDR3 DNA: TGTGCCAGTACCATTCGGGGTCAGGCTGGAAACACCATATATTTT

clone size: .
J gene: TRBJ2-3
D gene: TRBD2
V gene: TRBV11-2
CDR3 protein: CASSRGGGDSTDTQYF
CDR3 DNA: TGTGCCAGCTCTAGGGGCGGGGGGGACAGCACAGATACGCAGTATTTT

clone size: .
J gene: TRBJ2-3
D gene: .
V gene: TRBV2
CDR3 protein: CASSEASLGTQYF
CDR3 DNA: TGTGCCAGCAGTGAAGCGAGCTTGGGCACGCAGTATTTT

clone size: .
J gene: TRBJ1-2
D gene: TRBD1
V gene: TRBV7-6
CDR3 protein: CASSLGTGVGGYTF
CDR3 DNA: TGTGCCAGCAGCTTAGGAACAGGGGTGGGCGGCTACACCTTC

clone size: .
J gene: TRBJ2-3
D gene: TRBD2
V gene: TRBV6-5
CDR3 protein: CASSYRLAGPDTQYF
CDR3 DNA: TGTGCCAGCAGTTACCGGCTAGCGGGGCCGGATACGCAGTATTTT

clone size: once
J gene: TRBJ2-6
D gene: .
V gene: TRBV19
CDR3 protein: CASSIGEHSAGANVLTF
CDR3 DNA: TGTGCCAGTAGTATCGGGGAACATAGCGCTGGGGCCAACGTCCTGACTTTC

clone size: .
J gene: TRBJ2-7
D gene: TRBD1
V gene: TRBV2
CDR3 protein: CAGGQDLGEQYF
CDR3 DNA: TGTGCCGGGGGACAGGACTTGGGTGAGCAGTACTTC

clone size: .
J gene: TRBJ1-6
D gene: .
V gene: TRBV9
CDR3 protein: CASSVGTGYNSPLHF
CDR3 DNA: TGTGCCAGCAGCGTAGGAACGGGCTATAATTCACCCCTCCACTTT

clone size: few
J gene: TRBJ1-2
D gene: TRBD1
V gene: TRBV5-5
CDR3 protein: CASRQTGGDGYTF
CDR3 DNA: TGTGCCAGCAGGCAGACAGGGGGCGATGGCTACACCTTC

clone size: .
J gene: TRBJ1-4
D gene: TRBD1
V gene: TRBV25-1
CDR3 protein: CASSELTGGLLKLFF
CDR3 DNA: TGTGCCAGCAGTGAATTAACAGGGGGTTTATTAAAACTGTTTTTT

clone size: .
J gene: TRBJ1-2
D gene: .
V gene: TRBV29-1
CDR3 protein: CSVDPPGQPDGYTF
CDR3 DNA: TGCAGCGTTGATCCCCCTGGACAGCCCGATGGCTACACCTTC

clone size: .
J gene: TRBJ2-5
D gene: TRBD2
V gene: TRBV5-6
CDR3 protein: CASSYTSGGETQYF
CDR3 DNA: TGTGCCAGCAGCTATACTAGCGGGGGAGAGACCCAGTACTTC

clone size: .
J gene: TRBJ2-5
D gene: .
V gene: TRBV2
CDR3 protein: CASSDPFRGMGETQYF
CDR3 DNA: TGTGCCAGCAGTGACCCATTCCGGGGAATGGGGGAGACCCAGTACTTC

clone size: .
J gene: TRBJ2-7
D gene: .
V gene: TRBV4-3
CDR3 protein: CASSQEQYSSYEQYF
CDR3 DNA: TGCGCCAGCAGCCAAGAACAGTATAGCTCCTACGAGCAGTACTTC

clone size: .
J gene: TRBJ1-1
D gene: TRBD1
V gene: TRBV10-1
CDR3 protein: CASSESWAGGKGDTEAFF
CDR3 DNA: TGCGCCAGCAGTGAGTCGTGGGCAGGGGGCAAGGGCGACACTGAAGCTTTCTTT

clone size: .
J gene: TRBJ1-5
D gene: .
V gene: TRBV4-1
CDR3 protein: CASSQVSSFAGQPQHF
CDR3 DNA: TGCGCCAGCAGCCAAGTATCCAGTTTTGCGGGGCAGCCCCAGCATTTT

clone size: few
J gene: TRBJ2-7
D gene: .
V gene: TRBV6-6
CDR3 protein: CASSYESGWSSYEQYF
CDR3 DNA: TGTGCCAGCAGTTACGAATCAGGGTGGTCCTCCTACGAGCAGTACTTC